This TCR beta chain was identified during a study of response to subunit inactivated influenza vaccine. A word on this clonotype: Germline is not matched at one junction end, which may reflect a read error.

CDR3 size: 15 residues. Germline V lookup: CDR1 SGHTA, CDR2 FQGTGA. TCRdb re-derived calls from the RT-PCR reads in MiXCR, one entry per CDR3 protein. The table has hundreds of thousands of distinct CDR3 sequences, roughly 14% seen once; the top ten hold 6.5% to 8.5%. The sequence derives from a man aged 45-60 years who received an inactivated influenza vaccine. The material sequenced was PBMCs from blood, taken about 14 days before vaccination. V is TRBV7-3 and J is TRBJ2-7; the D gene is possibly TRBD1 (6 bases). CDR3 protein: CASSLTGQGSAEKYF. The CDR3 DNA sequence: TGTGCCAGCAGCTTAACGGGGCAGGGGTCCGCCGAGAAGTACTTC. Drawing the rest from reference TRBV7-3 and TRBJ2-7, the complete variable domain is GAGVSQTPSNKVTEKGKYVELRCDPISGHTALYWYRQSLGQGPEFLIYFQGTGAADDSGLPNDRFFAVRPEGSVSTLKIQRTERGDSAVYLCASSLTGQGSAEKYFGPGTRLTVT.